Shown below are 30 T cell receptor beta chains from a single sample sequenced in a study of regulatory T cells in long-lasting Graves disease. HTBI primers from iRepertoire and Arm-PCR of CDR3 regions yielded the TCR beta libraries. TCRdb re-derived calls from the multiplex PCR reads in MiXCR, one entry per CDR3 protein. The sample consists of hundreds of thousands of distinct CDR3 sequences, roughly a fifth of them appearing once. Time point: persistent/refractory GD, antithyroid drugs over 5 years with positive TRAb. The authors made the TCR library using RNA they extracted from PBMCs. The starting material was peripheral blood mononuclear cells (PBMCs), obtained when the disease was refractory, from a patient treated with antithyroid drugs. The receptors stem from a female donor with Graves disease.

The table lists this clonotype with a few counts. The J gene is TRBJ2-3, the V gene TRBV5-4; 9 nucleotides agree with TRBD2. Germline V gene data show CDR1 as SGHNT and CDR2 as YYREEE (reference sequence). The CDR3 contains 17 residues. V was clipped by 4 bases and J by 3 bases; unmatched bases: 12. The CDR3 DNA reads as TGTGCCAGCAGCCGGGGAGGTAGCGGGAGTAGTACAGATACGCAGTATTTT. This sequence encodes CASSRGGSGSSTDTQYF.

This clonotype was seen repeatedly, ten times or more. DNA of the CDR3: TGTGCCAGCAGTGAGGGACAAGACGGGGAGACCCAGTACTTC. Its translation: CASSEGQDGETQYF. J is TRBJ2-5 and V is TRBV12-3 or TRBV12-4; D possibly corresponds to TRBD1 (6 bases). Trimming shortened V by 5 bases and J by 5 bases, and 15 bases separated the two germline ends. The CDR3 has 14 amino acids.

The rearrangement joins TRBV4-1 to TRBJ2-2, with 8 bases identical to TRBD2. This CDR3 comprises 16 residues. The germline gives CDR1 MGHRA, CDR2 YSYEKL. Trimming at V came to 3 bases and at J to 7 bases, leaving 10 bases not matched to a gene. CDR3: CASSHSSAGGGGELFF. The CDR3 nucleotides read TGCGCCAGCAGCCATAGCTCGGCGGGAGGCGGCGGGGAGCTGTTTTTT.

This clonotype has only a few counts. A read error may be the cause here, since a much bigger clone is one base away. This CDR3 is CVSRAAGGIYGYTF. The CDR3 coding sequence is TGTGTCAGCAGAGCTGCAGGGGGAATCTATGGCTACACCTTC. The chain uses TRBV27 and TRBJ1-2, with 7 nucleotides matching TRBD1. CDR1 and CDR2 (germline): MNHEY, SMNVEV (reference sequence). This CDR3 contains 14 residues.

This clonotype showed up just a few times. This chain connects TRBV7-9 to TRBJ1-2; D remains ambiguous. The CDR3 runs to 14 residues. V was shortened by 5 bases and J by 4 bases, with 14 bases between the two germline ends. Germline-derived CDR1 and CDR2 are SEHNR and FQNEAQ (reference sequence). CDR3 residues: CASSIEQPGYGYTF. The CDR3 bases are TGTGCCAGCAGCATAGAGCAGCCTGGCTATGGCTACACCTTC.

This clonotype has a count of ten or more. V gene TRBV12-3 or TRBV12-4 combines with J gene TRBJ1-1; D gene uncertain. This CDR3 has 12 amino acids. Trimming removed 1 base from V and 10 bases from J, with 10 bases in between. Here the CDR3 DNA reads TGTGCCAGCAGTTTAGACGGGCACGCAGCTTTCTTT. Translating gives CASSLDGHAAFF.

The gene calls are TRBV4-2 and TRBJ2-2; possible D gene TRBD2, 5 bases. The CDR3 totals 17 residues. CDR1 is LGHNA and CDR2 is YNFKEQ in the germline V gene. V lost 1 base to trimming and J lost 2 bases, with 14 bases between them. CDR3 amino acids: CASSQVRDTTNTGELFF. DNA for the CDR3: TGTGCCAGCAGCCAAGTGAGGGATACTACTAACACCGGGGAGCTGTTTTTT.

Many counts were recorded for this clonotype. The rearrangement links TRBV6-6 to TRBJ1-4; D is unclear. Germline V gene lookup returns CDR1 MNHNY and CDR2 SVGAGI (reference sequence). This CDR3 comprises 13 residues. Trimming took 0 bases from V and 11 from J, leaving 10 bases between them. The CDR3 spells CASSYSPSQKLFF. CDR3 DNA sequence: TGTGCCAGCAGTTACTCGCCTTCCCAGAAACTGTTTTTT.

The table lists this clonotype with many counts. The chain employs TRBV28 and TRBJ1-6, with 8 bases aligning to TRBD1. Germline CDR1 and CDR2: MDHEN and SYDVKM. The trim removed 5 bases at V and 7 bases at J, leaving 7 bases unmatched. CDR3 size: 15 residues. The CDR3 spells CASSPPGQDNSPLHF. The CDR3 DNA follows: TGTGCCAGCAGTCCGCCGGGACAGGACAATTCACCCCTCCACTTT.

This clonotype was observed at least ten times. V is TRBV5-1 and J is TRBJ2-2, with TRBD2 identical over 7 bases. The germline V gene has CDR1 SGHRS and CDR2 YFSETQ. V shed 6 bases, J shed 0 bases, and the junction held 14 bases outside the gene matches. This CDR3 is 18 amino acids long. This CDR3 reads CASNRGRGGAANTGELFF. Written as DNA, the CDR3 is TGCGCCAGCAACCGGGGGAGGGGCGGAGCCGCGAACACCGGGGAGCTGTTTTTT.

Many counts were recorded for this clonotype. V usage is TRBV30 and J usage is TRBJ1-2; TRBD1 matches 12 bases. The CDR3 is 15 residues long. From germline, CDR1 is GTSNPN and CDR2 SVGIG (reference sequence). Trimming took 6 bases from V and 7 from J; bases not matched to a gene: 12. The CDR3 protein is CACPQGGQGARGYTF. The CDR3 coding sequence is TGTGCCTGCCCTCAAGGGGGACAGGGGGCGCGTGGCTACACCTTC.

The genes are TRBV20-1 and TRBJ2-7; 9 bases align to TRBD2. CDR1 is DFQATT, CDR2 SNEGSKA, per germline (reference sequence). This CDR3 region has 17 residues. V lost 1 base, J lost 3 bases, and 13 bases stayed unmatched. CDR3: CSARVMPGAGGNYEQYF. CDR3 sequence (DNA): TGCAGTGCTAGAGTTATGCCCGGGGCGGGGGGGAACTACGAGCAGTACTTC.

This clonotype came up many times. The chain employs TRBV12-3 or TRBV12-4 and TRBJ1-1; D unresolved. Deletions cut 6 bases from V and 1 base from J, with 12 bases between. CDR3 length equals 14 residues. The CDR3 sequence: CASRYDTSNTEAFF. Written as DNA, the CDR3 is TGTGCCAGCAGATATGACACATCGAACACTGAAGCTTTCTTT.

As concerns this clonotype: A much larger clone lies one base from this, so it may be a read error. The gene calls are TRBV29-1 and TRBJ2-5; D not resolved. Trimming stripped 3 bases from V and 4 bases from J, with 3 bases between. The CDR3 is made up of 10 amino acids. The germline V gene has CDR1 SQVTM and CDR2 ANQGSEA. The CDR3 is CSVEVETQYF. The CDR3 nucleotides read TGCAGCGTTGAGGTAGAGACCCAGTACTTC.

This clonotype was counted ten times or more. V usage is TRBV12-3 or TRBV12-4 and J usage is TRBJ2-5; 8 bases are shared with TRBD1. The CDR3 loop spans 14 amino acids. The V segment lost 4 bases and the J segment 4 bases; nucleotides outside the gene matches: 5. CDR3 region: CASSSDRAGETQYF. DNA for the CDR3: TGTGCCAGCAGTTCGGACAGGGCGGGAGAGACCCAGTACTTC.

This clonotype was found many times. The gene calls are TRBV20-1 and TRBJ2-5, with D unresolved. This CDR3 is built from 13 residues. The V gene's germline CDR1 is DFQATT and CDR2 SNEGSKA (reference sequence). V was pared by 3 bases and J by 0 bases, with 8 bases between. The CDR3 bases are TGCAGTGCTAGCAGGAGCTACCAAGAGACCCAGTACTTC. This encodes CSASRSYQETQYF.

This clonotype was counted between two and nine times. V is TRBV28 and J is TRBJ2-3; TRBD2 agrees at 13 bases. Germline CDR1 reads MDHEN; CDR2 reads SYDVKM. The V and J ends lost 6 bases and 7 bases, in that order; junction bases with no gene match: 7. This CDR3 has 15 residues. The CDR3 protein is CASSRTSGSKNTQYF. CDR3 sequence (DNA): TGTGCCAGCAGCCGGACTAGCGGGAGTAAGAATACGCAGTATTTT.

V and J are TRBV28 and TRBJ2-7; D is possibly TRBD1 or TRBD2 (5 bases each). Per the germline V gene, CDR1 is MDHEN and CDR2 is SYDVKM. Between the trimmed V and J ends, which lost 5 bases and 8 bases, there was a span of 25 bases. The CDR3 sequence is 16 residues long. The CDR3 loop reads CASSVGDGLRVAKQYF. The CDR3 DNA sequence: TGTGCCAGCAGTGTCGGGGACGGGCTGCGAGTAGCCAAGCAGTACTTC.

This CDR3 is CASSLTPRAGELFF. CDR3 in DNA: TGTGCCAGCAGCCTGACGCCCCGGGCCGGGGAGCTGTTTTTT. The chain is built from TRBV6-1 and TRBJ2-2; D remains ambiguous. V gave up 6 bases and J gave up 6 bases, with 14 bases separating them. CDR3 length equals 14 residues. The germline V gene has CDR1 MNHNS and CDR2 SASEGT.

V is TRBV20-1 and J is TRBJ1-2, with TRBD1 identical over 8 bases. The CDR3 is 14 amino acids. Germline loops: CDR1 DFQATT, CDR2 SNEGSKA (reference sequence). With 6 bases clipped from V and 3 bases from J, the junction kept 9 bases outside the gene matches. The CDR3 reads CSASDRGWDYGYTF. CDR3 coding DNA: TGCAGTGCGTCCGACAGGGGATGGGACTATGGCTACACCTTC.

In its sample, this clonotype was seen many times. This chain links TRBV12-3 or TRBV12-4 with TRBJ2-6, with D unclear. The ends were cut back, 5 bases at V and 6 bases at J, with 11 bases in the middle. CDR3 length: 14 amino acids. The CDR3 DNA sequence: TGTGCCAGCAGTGGGGTTTACTTGGCCAACGTCCTGACTTTC. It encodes CASSGVYLANVLTF.

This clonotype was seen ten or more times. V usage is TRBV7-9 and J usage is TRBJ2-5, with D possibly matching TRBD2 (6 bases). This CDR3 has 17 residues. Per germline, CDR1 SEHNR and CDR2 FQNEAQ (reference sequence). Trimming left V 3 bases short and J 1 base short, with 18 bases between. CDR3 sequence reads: CASSLSMASEIQETQYF. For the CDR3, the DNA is TGTGCCAGCAGCTTGAGTATGGCTAGCGAGATCCAAGAGACCCAGTACTTC.

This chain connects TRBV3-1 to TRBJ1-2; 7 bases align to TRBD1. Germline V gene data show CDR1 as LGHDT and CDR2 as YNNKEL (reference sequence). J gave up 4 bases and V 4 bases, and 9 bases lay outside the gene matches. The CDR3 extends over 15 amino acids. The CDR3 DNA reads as TGTGCCAGCAGCCGCGTGGGACAGTTTGCCTATGGCTACACCTTC. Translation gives CASSRVGQFAYGYTF. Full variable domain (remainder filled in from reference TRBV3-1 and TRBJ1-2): DTAVSQTPKYLVTQMGNDKSIKCEQNLGHDTMYWYKQDSKKFLKIMFSYNNKELIINETVPNRFSPKSPDKAHLNLHINSLELGDSAVYFCASSRVGQFAYGYTFGSGTRLTVV.

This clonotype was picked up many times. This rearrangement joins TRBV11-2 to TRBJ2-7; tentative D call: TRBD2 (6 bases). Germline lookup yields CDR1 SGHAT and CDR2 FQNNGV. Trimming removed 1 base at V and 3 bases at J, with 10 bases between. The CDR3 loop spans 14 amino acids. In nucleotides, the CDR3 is TGTGCCAGCAGCTTAGCCCAGGGAGGCTACGAGCAGTACTTC. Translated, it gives CASSLAQGGYEQYF.

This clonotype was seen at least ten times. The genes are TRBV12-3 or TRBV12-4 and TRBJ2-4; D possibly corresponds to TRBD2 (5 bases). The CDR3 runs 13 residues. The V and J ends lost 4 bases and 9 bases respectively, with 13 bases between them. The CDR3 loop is CASSSGLKGIQYF. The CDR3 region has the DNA TGTGCCAGCAGTTCCGGACTTAAAGGCATTCAGTACTTC.

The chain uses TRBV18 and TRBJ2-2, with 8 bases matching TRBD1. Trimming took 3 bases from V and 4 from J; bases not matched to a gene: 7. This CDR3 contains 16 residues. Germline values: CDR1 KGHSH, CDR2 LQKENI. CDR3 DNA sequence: TGTGCCAGCTCACCGTGGACAGGGTCGAGCACCGGGGAGCTGTTTTTT. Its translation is CASSPWTGSSTGELFF.

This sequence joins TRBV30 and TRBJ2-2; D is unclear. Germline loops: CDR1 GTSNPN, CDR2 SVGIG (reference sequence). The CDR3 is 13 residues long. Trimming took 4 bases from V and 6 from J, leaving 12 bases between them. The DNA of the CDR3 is TGTGCCTGGATTGGGTTTCGAGCCGGGGAGCTGTTTTTT. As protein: CAWIGFRAGELFF.

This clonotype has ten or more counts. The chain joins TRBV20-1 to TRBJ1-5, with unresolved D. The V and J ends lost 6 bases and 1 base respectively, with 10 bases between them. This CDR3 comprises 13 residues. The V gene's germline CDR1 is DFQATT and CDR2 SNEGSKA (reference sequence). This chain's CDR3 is CSAASRSNQPQHF. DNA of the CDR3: TGCAGTGCAGCCTCGCGCAGCAATCAGCCCCAGCATTTT.

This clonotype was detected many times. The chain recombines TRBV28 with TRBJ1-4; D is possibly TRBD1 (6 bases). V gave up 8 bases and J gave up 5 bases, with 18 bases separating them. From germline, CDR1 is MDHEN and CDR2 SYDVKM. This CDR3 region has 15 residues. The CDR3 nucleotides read TGTGCCAGCGGGGCAGGGGCACGACACAATGAAAAACTGTTTTTT. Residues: CASGAGARHNEKLFF.

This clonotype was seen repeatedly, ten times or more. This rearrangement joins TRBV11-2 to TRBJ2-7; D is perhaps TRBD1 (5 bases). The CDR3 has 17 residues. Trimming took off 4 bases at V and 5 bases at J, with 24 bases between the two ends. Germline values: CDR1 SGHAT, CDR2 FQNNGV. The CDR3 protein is CASSSDVLTVRFDEQYF. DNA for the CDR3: TGTGCCAGCAGCTCAGACGTATTGACAGTTCGATTTGACGAGCAGTACTTC.